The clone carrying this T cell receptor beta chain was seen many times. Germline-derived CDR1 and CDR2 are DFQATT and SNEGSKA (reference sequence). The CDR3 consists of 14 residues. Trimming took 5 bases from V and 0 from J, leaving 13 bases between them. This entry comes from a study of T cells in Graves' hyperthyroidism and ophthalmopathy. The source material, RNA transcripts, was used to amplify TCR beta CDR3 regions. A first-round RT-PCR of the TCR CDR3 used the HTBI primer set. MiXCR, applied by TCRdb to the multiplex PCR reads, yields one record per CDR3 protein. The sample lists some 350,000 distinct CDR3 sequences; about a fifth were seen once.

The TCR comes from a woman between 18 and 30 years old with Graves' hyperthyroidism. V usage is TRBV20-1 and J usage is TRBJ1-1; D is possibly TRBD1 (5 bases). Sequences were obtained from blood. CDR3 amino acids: CSALRRVMNTEAFF. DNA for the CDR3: TGCAGTGCTCTCCGCAGGGTAATGAACACTGAAGCTTTCTTT.